This T cell receptor (beta chain) comes out of a study of cytomegalovirus exposure and HLA in healthy donors. General study findings and limits: Later, an analysis found that common viral pathogens appeared to be linked with several of the most significant clusters.

Comments on this clone: Its antigen is not known.

The J segment lost 5 bases and the V segment lost 4 bases, leaving 4 bases of the junction unmatched. The CDR3 spans 13 residues. Germline CDR1 SGHTA, CDR2 FQGTGA. PCR was performed using 60 Vbeta and 13 Jbeta primers. Clones were sequenced by immunoSEQ multiplex PCR, and TCRdb holds only the in-frame ones, with some missing. The sample comprises over 50,000 clones, more than 80% of which are singletons, and approximately 1.5% rests with the top ten. The chain is built from TRBV7-3 and TRBJ2-5; 7 nucleotides match TRBD1. The clonotype was recovered from a man aged 25-45 years in good health and CMV-seropositive. Material for sequencing was PBMCs. CDR3 sequence: CASSSPTGETQYF. The CDR3, as DNA: TGTGCCAGCAGCTCCCCGACAGGGGAGACCCAGTACTTC.